This TCR beta chain was captured by sequencing in a study of blood T cell repertoires in COVID-19. Study information: Acute and convalescent COVID-19 specimens originated in the United States, Italy and Spain. The cDNA or gDNA used as material had been derived from T cells, B-cell-depleted T cells, or PBMCs.

This CDR3 region has 14 residues. V shed 5 bases, J shed 4 bases, and the junction held 5 bases outside the gene matches. Germline V lookup: CDR1 LNHDA, CDR2 SQIVND (reference sequence). Some clones are missing from TCRdb's copy, which holds only in-frame ones; the method was immunoSEQ multiplex PCR. The repertoire holds some 200,000 clones, with around nine tenths as singletons. The receptor was isolated from a man aged 45 to 65 with COVID-19, enrolled during active disease. Sequenced input: peripheral blood. V and J are TRBV19 and TRBJ2-7; 10 bases map to TRBD1. The CDR3 region has the DNA TGTGCCAGTAGTTCTCCGGGACAGGGGTACGAGCAGTACTTC. It encodes CASSSPGQGYEQYF. Complete variable domain (other parts from reference TRBV19 and TRBJ2-7): DGGITQSPKYLFRKEGQNVTLSCEQNLNHDAMYWYRQDPGQGLRLIYYSQIVNDFQKGDIAEGYSVSREKKESFPLTVTSAQKNPTAFYLCASSSPGQGYEQYFGPGTRLTVT.